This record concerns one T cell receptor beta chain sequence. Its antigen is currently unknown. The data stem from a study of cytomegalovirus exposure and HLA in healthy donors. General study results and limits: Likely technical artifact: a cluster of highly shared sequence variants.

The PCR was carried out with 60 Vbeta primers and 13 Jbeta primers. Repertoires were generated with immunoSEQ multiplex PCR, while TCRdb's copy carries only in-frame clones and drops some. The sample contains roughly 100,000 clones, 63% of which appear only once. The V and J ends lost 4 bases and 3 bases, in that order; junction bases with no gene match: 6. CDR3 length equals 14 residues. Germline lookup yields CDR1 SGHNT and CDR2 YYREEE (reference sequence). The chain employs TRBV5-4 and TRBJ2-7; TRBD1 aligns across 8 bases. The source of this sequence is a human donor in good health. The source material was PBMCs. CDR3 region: CASSPGTGRYEQYF. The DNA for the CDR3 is TGTGCCAGCAGCCCCGGGACAGGACGCTACGAGCAGTACTTC. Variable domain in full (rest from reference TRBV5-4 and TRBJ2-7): ETGVTQSPTHLIKTRGQQVTLRCSSQSGHNTVSWYQQALGQGPQFIFQYYREEENGRGNFPPRFSGLQFPNYSSELNVNALELDDSALYLCASSPGTGRYEQYFGPGTRLTVT.